The 23 T cell receptor beta chains reported below all come from one sample, sequenced in a study of T cell responses to AZD1222 COVID-19 vaccine. Clones were read by immunoSEQ multiplex PCR, and TCRdb kept only the in-frame ones, dropping some. The sample yields roughly 120,000 clones, over 85% seen once. The material sequenced was peripheral blood, taken 28 days after the second AZD1222 dose. These receptors were obtained from an adult who received the AZD1222 COVID-19 vaccine.

V is TRBV5-1 and J is TRBJ1-1; 7 bases map to TRBD1. The J segment lost 6 bases and the V segment lost 5 bases, leaving 10 bases of the junction unmatched. Germline V CDR1 and CDR2: SGHRS, YFSETQ. CDR3 size: 14 residues. CDR3 amino acids: CASSPGGQVPEAFF. The CDR3 region has the DNA TGCGCCAGCAGTCCCGGAGGACAGGTCCCTGAAGCTTTCTTT.

The chain employs TRBV4-2 and TRBJ1-3; D possibly corresponds to TRBD1 (5 bases). Germline values: CDR1 LGHNA, CDR2 YNFKEQ. Trimming took off 6 bases at V and 0 bases at J, with 15 bases between the two ends. The length of the CDR3 is 16 residues. DNA for the CDR3: TGTGCCAGCAGGGACAACTGGGTGAGCTCTGGAAACACCATATATTTT. Its protein product is CASRDNWVSSGNTIYF.

The V and J genes are TRBV5-6 and TRBJ2-1; 10 bases are shared with TRBD2. With V trimmed by 0 bases and J by 7 bases, 7 bases remained unmatched. Germline V gene data show CDR1 as SGHDT and CDR2 as YYEEEE. The CDR3 is 16 amino acids. This CDR3 is CASSLVAGGRWNEQFF. CDR3 nucleotide sequence: TGTGCCAGCAGCTTGGTAGCGGGGGGTCGGTGGAATGAGCAGTTCTTC. The variable domain in full, with the rest retrieved from reference TRBV5-6 and TRBJ2-1, is DAGVTQSPTHLIKTRGQQVTLRCSPKSGHDTVSWYQQALGQGPQFIFQYYEEEERQRGNFPDRFSGHQFPNYSSELNVNALLLGDSALYLCASSLVAGGRWNEQFFGPGTRLTVL.

V usage is TRBV7-8 and J usage is TRBJ1-4, with D tentatively TRBD1 (6 bases). The CDR3 has 16 residues. Trimming removed 5 bases from V and 2 bases from J, with 15 bases in between. In germline, CDR1 is SGHVS, CDR2 FQNEAQ. CDR3 nucleotide sequence: TGTGCCAGCAGCCCCCTGAGGGGGGGGACTAATGAAAAACTGTTTTTT. This encodes CASSPLRGGTNEKLFF.

This sequence joins TRBV12-5 and TRBJ1-5, with D tentatively TRBD1 (6 bases). CDR3 length: 19 amino acids. CDR1 is LGHNT and CDR2 is FRNRAP in the germline V gene. V was clipped by 0 bases and J by 5 bases, with 23 bases between them. The CDR3 is CASGLVGGIPTGSYQPQHF. CDR3 nucleotides: TGTGCTAGTGGTTTGGTGGGCGGTATTCCCACAGGGTCTTATCAGCCCCAGCATTTT.

V gene TRBV28 combines with J gene TRBJ1-3, with D possibly being TRBD1 (6 bases). From germline, CDR1 is MDHEN and CDR2 SYDVKM. V was cut by 1 base and J by 3 bases, with 13 bases left in between. The CDR3 is made up of 16 amino acids. DNA of the CDR3: TGTGCCAGCAGTTTATTGGCCCGAGGGGGTGGAAACACCATATATTTT. Translated, it gives CASSLLARGGGNTIYF.

This chain joins TRBV6-2 or TRBV6-3 and TRBJ1-2, with 7 bases aligning to TRBD1. V shed 5 bases and J 5 bases; nucleotides not matched to a gene: 11. CDR3 length equals 15 residues. CDR1 is MNHEY and CDR2 is SVGEGT in the germline V gene. The CDR3 region is CASSPNDRAGYGYTF. The CDR3 coding sequence is TGTGCCAGCAGTCCAAACGACAGGGCTGGGTATGGCTACACCTTC.

This chain uses TRBV24-1 with TRBJ2-1, with 7 bases fitting TRBD1. CDR3 length: 15 residues. Germline-derived CDR1 and CDR2 are KGHDR and SFDVKD. V gave up 6 bases and J gave up 3 bases; unmatched junction bases: 7. CDR3 protein: CATSKMGQSYNEQFF. CDR3 sequence (DNA): TGTGCCACCAGTAAAATGGGACAGAGCTACAATGAGCAGTTCTTC.

V and J are TRBV19 and TRBJ2-5; D is undetermined. CDR3 length: 14 amino acids. V was trimmed by 3 bases and J by 1 base, leaving 9 bases between them. Germline CDR1 is LNHDA and CDR2 is SQIVND (reference sequence). The CDR3 here is CASSITRTQETQYF. The CDR3 DNA follows: TGTGCCAGTAGTATTACCAGGACCCAAGAGACCCAGTACTTC.

The chain has TRBV3-1 (or the pseudogene TRBV3-2) and TRBJ1-4, with a possible D match to TRBD1 (5 bases). The CDR3 is 13 amino acids. Trimming removed 0 bases at V and 12 bases at J, with 11 bases between. Germline-derived CDR1 and CDR2 are LGHDT and YNNKEL (reference sequence). The CDR3 DNA reads as TGTGCCAGCAGCCAAGATCGCAGGGATGAACTGTTTTTT. This translates into CASSQDRRDELFF.

The count of this clone is one. This chain connects TRBV5-1 to TRBJ2-2, with 7 bases that match TRBD1. V shed 3 bases and J 8 bases; nucleotides not matched to a gene: 13. This CDR3 comprises 16 residues. Germline lookup yields CDR1 SGHRS and CDR2 YFSETQ. The CDR3 loop reads CASSSERRQGRGELFF. In DNA form, the CDR3 reads TGCGCCAGCAGCTCCGAGAGAAGACAGGGTAGGGGGGAGCTGTTTTTT. Full variable domain (remainder filled in from reference TRBV5-1 and TRBJ2-2): KAGVTQTPRYLIKTRGQQVTLSCSPISGHRSVSWYQQTPGQGLQFLFEYFSETQRNKGNFPGRFSGRQFSNSRSEMNVSTLELGDSALYLCASSSERRQGRGELFFGEGSRLTVL.

This chain joins TRBV5-1 and TRBJ2-5; 11 nucleotides agree with TRBD1. Germline V gives CDR1 SGHRS, CDR2 YFSETQ. The CDR3 length is 16 residues. Germline trimming cut 4 bases from V and 2 bases from J; bases unmatched to any gene: 7. In DNA, the CDR3 is TGCGCCAGCAGCGTCCTCCGGGACAGGGGGCAAGAGACCCAGTACTTC. Its protein product is CASSVLRDRGQETQYF.

The CDR3 DNA reads as TGTGCCAGCAAGTATAGGTCTAACACCGGGGAGCTGTTTTTT. This translates into CASKYRSNTGELFF. V and J are TRBV7-2 and TRBJ2-2; D ambiguous. The germline V gene has CDR1 SGHTA and CDR2 FQGNSA. CDR3 length: 14 residues. V was trimmed by 7 bases and J by 2 bases, leaving 11 bases between them.

The V gene is TRBV19, the J gene TRBJ2-5, with TRBD2 identical over 10 bases. The CDR3 runs to 15 residues. J was trimmed by 1 base and V by 5 bases; bases with no gene match: 4. Germline V gives CDR1 LNHDA, CDR2 SQIVND (reference sequence). CDR3 region: CASSASGSIQETQYF. CDR3 sequence (DNA): TGTGCCAGTAGTGCTAGCGGGAGCATCCAAGAGACCCAGTACTTC. The variable domain in full, with the rest retrieved from reference TRBV19 and TRBJ2-5, is DGGITQSPKYLFRKEGQNVTLSCEQNLNHDAMYWYRQDPGQGLRLIYYSQIVNDFQKGDIAEGYSVSREKKESFPLTVTSAQKNPTAFYLCASSASGSIQETQYFGPGTRLLVL.

The V call is TRBV2, the J call TRBJ1-4, with 9 bases fitting TRBD1. Trimming cost V 7 bases and J 8 bases; bases outside gene matches: 8. CDR1 is SNHLY, CDR2 FYNNEI, per germline. The CDR3 spans 14 residues. The CDR3 loop reads CASKPGTGYEKLFF. As DNA, the CDR3 is TGTGCCAGCAAACCCGGGACAGGGTACGAAAAACTGTTTTTT.

The rearrangement uses TRBV6-2 or TRBV6-3 and TRBJ1-5; D perhaps matches TRBD1 (6 bases). The V and J ends lost 4 bases and 7 bases respectively, with 14 bases between them. The CDR3 totals 14 residues. Germline lookup yields CDR1 MNHEY and CDR2 SVGEGT. CDR3 DNA: TGTGCCAGCAGTTTATGGACAGCGGTACAGCCCCAGCATTTT. The encoded protein is CASSLWTAVQPQHF.

V and J are TRBV10-2 and TRBJ1-1; 9 bases line up with TRBD1. Trimming took 7 bases from V and 6 from J; bases not matched to a gene: 9. Germline assignment: CDR1 WSHSY and CDR2 SAAADI. The CDR3 is 14 residues long. CDR3 in DNA: TGCGCCAGCACCAGAAAACAGGGGGCCTCTGAAGCTTTCTTT. This translates into CASTRKQGASEAFF.

This chain connects TRBV5-6 to TRBJ2-2; D is unresolved. V dropped 2 bases and J dropped 7 bases, with 3 bases sitting between them. CDR3 length: 11 residues. The germline V gene encodes CDR1 SGHDT and CDR2 YYEEEE. CDR3 sequence: CASSFIGELFF. In nucleotides, the CDR3 is TGTGCCAGCAGCTTTATCGGGGAGCTGTTTTTT.

The gene calls are TRBV7-2 and TRBJ2-3, with 7 bases lining up with TRBD1. The CDR3 is made up of 15 amino acids. Germline loops: CDR1 SGHTA, CDR2 FQGNSA. The J segment lost 0 bases and the V segment lost 6 bases, leaving 6 bases of the junction unmatched. The CDR3, as DNA: TGTGCCAGCAGTCTGGACAGGCGCAGCACAGATACGCAGTATTTT. Translation gives CASSLDRRSTDTQYF.

V gene TRBV28 combines with J gene TRBJ2-7, with TRBD1 matching 10 bases. Trimming removed 3 bases from V and 3 bases from J; junction bases left unmatched: 5. Germline V gene lookup returns CDR1 MDHEN and CDR2 SYDVKM. The CDR3 runs 15 residues. Here the CDR3 reads CASSFWTGGIYEQYF. The CDR3 nucleotides are TGTGCCAGCAGTTTTTGGACAGGGGGAATCTACGAGCAGTACTTC.

Comments on this clone: Other DNA sequences in this sample translate to the same CDR3. V and J are TRBV5-1 and TRBJ2-5; D could derive from TRBD1 or TRBD2 (6 bases each). CDR1 is SGHRS, CDR2 YFSETQ, per germline. The V and J ends lost 0 bases and 4 bases respectively, with 10 bases between them. The length of the CDR3 is 14 residues. The CDR3 DNA sequence: TGCGCCAGCAGCTTGGGTGGAGGGGGAGAGACCCAGTACTTC. Protein product: CASSLGGGGETQYF.

The rearrangement links TRBV7-9 to TRBJ2-7; D might be TRBD2 (6 bases). Trimming took off 4 bases at V and 0 bases at J, with 19 bases between the two ends. CDR1 and CDR2 from the germline V gene are SEHNR and FQNEAQ (reference sequence). This CDR3 spans 17 amino acids. The CDR3 DNA reads as TGTGCCAGCAGCTCCCTAGAGGGACTTACGAGCTCCTACGAGCAGTACTTC. Translating it yields CASSSLEGLTSSYEQYF. Full variable domain (rest looked up from reference TRBV7-9 and TRBJ2-7): DTGVSQNPRHKITKRGQNVTFRCDPISEHNRLYWYRQTLGQGPEFLTYFQNEAQLEKSRLLSDRFSAERPKGSFSTLEIQRTEQGDSAMYLCASSSLEGLTSSYEQYFGPGTRLTVT.

The chain is built from TRBV15 and TRBJ2-1; either TRBD1 or TRBD2 may supply D (6 bases each). Trimming stripped 3 bases from V and 2 bases from J, with 14 bases between. This CDR3 has 16 residues. From germline, CDR1 is LNHNV and CDR2 YYDKDF (reference sequence). Written as DNA, the CDR3 is TGTGCCACCAGCAGGACGGGGGCGAGTCCCTACAATGAGCAGTTCTTC. Its translation: CATSRTGASPYNEQFF.